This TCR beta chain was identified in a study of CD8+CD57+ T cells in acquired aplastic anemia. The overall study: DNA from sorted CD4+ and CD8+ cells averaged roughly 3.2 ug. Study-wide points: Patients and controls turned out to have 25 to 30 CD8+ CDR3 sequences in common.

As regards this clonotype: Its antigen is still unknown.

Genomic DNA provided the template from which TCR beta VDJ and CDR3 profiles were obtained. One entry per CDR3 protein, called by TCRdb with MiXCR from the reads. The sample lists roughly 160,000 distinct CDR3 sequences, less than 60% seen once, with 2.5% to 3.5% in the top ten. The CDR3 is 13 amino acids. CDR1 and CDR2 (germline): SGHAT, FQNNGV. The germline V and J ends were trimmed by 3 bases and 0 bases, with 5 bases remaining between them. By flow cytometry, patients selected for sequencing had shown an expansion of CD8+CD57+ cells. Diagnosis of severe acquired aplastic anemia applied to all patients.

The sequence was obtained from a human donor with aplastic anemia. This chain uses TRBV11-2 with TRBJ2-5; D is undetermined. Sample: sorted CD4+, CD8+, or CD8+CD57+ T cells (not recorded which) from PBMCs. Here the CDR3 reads CASSFSHQETQYF. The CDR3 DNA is TGTGCCAGCAGCTTTAGCCACCAAGAGACCCAGTACTTC.